This TCR beta chain was obtained from a study of early stage breast cancer tumors. Study conclusions and caveats: Functional markers like CD4, CD8 and FOXP3 were missed in bulk sequencing. Enriched TCRB sequences shared across patients were mostly commonly generated sequences.

After removal of 3 bases from V and 2 bases from J, the junction contained 4 bases not matched to a gene. CDR3 size: 15 residues. CDR1 is SGDLS and CDR2 is YYNGEE in the germline V gene. Measured with immunoSEQ multiplex PCR; TCRdb has only the in-frame clones, and not every one. The sample records about 3,500 clones, around 60% being singletons. Notes on this clone: Its cognate antigen is unknown.

The sequence was collected from a person aged 35-50 years with breast cancer. Sequences were obtained from breast tumor tissue. The chain carries TRBV9 and TRBJ2-7, with 11 bases aligning to TRBD2. CDR3 nucleotides: TGTGCCAGCAGCGCAGGACTAGCGGGCACCTACGAGCAGTACTTC. Its translation is CASSAGLAGTYEQYF.